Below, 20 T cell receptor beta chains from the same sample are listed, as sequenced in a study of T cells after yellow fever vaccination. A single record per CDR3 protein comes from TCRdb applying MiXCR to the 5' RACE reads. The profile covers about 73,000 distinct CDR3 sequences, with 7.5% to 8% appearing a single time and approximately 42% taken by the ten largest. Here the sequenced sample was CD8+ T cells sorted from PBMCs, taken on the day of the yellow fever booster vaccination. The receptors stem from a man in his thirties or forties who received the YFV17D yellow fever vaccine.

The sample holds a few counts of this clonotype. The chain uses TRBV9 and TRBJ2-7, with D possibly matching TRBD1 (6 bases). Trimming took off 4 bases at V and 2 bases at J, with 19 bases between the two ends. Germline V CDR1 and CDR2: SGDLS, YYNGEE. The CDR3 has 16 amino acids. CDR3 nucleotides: TGTGCCAGCAGCCCGTCCCCCCAGGGGCCTACCTACGAGCAGTACTTC. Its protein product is CASSPSPQGPTYEQYF.

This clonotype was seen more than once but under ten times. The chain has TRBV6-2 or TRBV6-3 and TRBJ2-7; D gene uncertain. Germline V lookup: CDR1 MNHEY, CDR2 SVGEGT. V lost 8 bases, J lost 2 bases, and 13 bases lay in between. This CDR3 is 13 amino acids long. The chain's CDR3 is CASGTLTPYEQYF. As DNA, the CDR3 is TGTGCCAGCGGCACACTGACACCCTACGAGCAGTACTTC.

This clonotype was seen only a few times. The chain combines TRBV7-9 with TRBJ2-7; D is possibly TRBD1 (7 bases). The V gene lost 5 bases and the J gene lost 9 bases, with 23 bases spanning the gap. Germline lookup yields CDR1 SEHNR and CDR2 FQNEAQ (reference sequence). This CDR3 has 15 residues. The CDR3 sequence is CASSAPGQRGERQYF. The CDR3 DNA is TGTGCCAGCAGCGCCCCGGGACAGCGCGGGGAACGGCAGTACTTC.

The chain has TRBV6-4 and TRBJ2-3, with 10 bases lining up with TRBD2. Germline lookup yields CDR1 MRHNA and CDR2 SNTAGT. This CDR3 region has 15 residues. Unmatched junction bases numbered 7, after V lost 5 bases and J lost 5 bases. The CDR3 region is CASSPGLAQGDTQYF. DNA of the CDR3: TGTGCCAGCAGTCCGGGACTAGCGCAGGGAGATACGCAGTATTTT.

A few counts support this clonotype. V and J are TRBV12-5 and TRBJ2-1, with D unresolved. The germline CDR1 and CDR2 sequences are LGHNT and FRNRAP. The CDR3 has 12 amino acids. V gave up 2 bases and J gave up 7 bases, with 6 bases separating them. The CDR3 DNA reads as TGTGCTAGTGGTTTGTCGCAGAATGAGCAGTTCTTC. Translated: CASGLSQNEQFF.

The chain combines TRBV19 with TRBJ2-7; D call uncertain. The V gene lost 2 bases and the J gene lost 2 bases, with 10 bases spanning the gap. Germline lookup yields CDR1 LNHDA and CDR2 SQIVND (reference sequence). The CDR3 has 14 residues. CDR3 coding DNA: TGTGCCAGTAGTATAAGTAAGGGAACCTACGAGCAGTACTTC. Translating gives CASSISKGTYEQYF.

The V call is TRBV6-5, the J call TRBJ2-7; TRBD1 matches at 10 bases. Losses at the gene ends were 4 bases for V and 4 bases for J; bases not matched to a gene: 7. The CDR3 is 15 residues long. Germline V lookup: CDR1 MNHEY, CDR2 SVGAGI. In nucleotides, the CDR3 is TGTGCCAGCAGTTTCAGGGACAGGGGTCATTACGAGCAGTACTTC. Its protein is CASSFRDRGHYEQYF.

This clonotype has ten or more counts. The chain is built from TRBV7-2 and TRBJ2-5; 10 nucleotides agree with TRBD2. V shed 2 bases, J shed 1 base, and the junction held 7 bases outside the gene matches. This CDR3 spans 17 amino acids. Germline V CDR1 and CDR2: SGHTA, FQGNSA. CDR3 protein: CASSLTLAGAFQETQYF. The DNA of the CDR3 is TGTGCCAGCAGCTTAACTCTAGCGGGAGCTTTCCAAGAGACCCAGTACTTC.

This CDR3 is CATMDGAYEQYF. DNA for the CDR3: TGTGCCACCATGGACGGAGCCTACGAGCAGTACTTC. The rearrangement uses TRBV19 and TRBJ2-7; D unclear. The CDR3 covers 12 residues. The germline CDR1 and CDR2 sequences are LNHDA and SQIVND (reference sequence). V was pared by 10 bases and J by 2 bases, with 12 bases between.

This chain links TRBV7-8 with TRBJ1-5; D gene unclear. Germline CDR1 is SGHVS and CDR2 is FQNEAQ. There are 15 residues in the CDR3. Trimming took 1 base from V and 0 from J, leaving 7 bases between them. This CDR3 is CASSLGPYSNQPQHF. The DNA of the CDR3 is TGTGCCAGCAGCTTAGGACCGTATAGCAATCAGCCCCAGCATTTT.

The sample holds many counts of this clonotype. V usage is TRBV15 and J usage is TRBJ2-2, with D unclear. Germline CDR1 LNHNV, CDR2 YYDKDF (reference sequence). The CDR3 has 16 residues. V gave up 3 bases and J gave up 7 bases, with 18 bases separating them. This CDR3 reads CATSSHANPEVGELFF. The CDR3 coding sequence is TGTGCCACCAGCAGTCATGCTAATCCCGAGGTCGGGGAGCTGTTTTTT.

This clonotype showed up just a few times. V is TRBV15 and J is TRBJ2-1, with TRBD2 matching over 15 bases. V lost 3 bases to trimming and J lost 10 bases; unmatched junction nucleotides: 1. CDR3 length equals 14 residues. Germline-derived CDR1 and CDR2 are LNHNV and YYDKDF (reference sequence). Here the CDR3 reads CATSRGLAGGEQFF. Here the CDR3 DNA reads TGTGCCACCAGCAGGGGACTAGCGGGAGGCGAGCAGTTCTTC.

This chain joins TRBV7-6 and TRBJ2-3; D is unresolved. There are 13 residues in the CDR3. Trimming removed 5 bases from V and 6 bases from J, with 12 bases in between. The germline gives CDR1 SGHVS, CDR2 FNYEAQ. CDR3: CASSLASSDTQYF. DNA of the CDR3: TGTGCCAGCAGCCTCGCCTCCTCCGATACGCAGTATTTT.

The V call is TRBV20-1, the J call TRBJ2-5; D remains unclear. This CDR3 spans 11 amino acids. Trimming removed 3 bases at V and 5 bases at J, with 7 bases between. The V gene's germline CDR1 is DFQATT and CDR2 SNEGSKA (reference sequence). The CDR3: CSARQRETQYF. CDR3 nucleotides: TGCAGTGCTAGGCAACGGGAGACCCAGTACTTC.

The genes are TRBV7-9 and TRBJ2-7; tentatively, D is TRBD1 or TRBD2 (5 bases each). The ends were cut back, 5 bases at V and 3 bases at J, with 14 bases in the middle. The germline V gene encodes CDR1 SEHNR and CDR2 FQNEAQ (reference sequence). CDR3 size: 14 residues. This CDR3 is CASSDGLGLYEQYF. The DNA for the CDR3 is TGTGCCAGCAGCGATGGACTGGGGCTCTACGAGCAGTACTTC.

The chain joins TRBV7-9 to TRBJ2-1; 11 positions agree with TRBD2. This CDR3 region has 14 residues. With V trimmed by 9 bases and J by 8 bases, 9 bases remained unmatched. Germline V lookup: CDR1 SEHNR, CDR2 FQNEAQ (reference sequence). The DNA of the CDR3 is TGTGCCAGTGGTGGGGCTAGCGGGAGGTATGAGCAGTTCTTC. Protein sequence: CASGGASGRYEQFF.

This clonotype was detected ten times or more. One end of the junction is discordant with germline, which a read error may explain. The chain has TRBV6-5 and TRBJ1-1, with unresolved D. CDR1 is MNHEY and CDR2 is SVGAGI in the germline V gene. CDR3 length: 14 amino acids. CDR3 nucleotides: TGTGCCAGCAGCTACTACCTTAGTGGAACTGAAGCTTTCTTT. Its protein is CASSYYLSGTEAFF.

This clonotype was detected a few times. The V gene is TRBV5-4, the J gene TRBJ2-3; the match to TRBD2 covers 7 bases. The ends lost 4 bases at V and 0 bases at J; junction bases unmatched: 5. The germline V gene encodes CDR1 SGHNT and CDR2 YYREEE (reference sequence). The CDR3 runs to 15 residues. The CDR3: CASSAWTSSTDTQYF. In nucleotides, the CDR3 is TGTGCCAGCAGCGCCTGGACTAGTAGCACAGATACGCAGTATTTT.

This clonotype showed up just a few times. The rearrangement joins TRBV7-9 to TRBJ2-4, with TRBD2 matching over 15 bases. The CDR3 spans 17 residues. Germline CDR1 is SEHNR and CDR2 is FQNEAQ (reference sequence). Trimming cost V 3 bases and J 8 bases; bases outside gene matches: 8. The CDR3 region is CASSFPGLAGGGDIQYF. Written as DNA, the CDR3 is TGTGCCAGCAGCTTTCCGGGACTAGCGGGAGGTGGAGACATTCAGTACTTC.

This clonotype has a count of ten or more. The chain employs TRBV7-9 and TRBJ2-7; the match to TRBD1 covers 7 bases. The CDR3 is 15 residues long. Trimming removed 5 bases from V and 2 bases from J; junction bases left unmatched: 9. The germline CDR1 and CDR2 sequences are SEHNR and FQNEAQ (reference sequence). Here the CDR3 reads CASSPRDSSPYEQYF. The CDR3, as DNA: TGTGCCAGCAGCCCACGGGACAGTTCGCCCTACGAGCAGTACTTC.